This entry is about one TCR beta chain. This entry comes from a study of blood T cell repertoires in COVID-19. Overall study: The United States, Italy and Spain were the sources of the acute and convalescent COVID-19 samples. Sources were T cells, B-cell-depleted T cells, or PBMCs; the material itself was cDNA or gDNA.

Per the authors' pipeline: By means of reference gene primer amplification, nucleated cell counts were estimated. The repertoire was sequenced with immunoSEQ multiplex PCR; TCRdb's copy has only in-frame clones and lacks some. Clonal size and the V and J genes are those of that table, whereas D and trimming came from the DNA. The data contain roughly 200,000 clones, around 85% of them singletons. The sequence was collected from a woman aged 55-70 years with acute or convalescent COVID-19. The sample comprised peripheral blood.

The CDR3 DNA reads as TGTGCCAGCAGCTTAAGGACAGGGAACACCGGGGAGCTGTTTTTT. It yields the protein CASSLRTGNTGELFF. The chain is built from TRBV7-3 and TRBJ2-2, with 7 bases that match TRBD1. With 1 base clipped from V and 1 base from J, the junction kept 0 bases outside the gene matches. Germline loops: CDR1 SGHTA, CDR2 FQGTGA. CDR3 length equals 15 residues.